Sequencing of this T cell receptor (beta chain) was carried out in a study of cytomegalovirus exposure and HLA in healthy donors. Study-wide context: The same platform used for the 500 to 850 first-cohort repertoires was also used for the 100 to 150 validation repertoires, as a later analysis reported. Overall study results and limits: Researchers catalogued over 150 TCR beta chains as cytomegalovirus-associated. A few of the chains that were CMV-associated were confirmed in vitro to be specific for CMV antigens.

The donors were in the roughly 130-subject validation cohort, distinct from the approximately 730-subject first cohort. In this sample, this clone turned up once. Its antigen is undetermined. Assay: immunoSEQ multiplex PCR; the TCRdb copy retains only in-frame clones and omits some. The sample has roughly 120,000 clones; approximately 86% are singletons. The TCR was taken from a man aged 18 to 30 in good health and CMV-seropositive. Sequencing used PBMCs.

CDR3 DNA: TGTGCCAGCAGCTTGGTACAGCGGGGGGACAATGAGCAGTTCTTC. This codes for CASSLVQRGDNEQFF. This chain links TRBV5-4 with TRBJ2-1; TRBD2 matches at 9 bases. This CDR3 comprises 15 residues. The trim removed 0 bases at V and 5 bases at J, leaving 3 bases unmatched. The germline gives CDR1 SGHNT, CDR2 YYREEE (reference sequence). The variable domain in full, with the rest retrieved from reference TRBV5-4 and TRBJ2-1, is ETGVTQSPTHLIKTRGQQVTLRCSSQSGHNTVSWYQQALGQGPQFIFQYYREEENGRGNFPPRFSGLQFPNYSSELNVNALELDDSALYLCASSLVQRGDNEQFFGPGTRLTVL.